A single sample is the source of the 17 T cell receptor beta chains below, sequenced in a study of blood T cell repertoires in COVID-19. Repertoires were generated with immunoSEQ multiplex PCR, while TCRdb's copy carries only in-frame clones and drops some. Among 30,000 to 45,000 clones listed, nearly 90% were seen once. The sample comprised peripheral blood. These receptors all stem from a man aged 70 or older with active COVID-19.

This chain connects TRBV6-5 to TRBJ2-1, with 8 bases matching TRBD1. This CDR3 comprises 14 residues. CDR1 and CDR2 (germline): MNHEY, SVGAGI. V shed 8 bases and J 7 bases; nucleotides not matched to a gene: 10. The CDR3 loop is CASETGVVMNEQFF. The CDR3 nucleotides are TGTGCCAGCGAGACAGGGGTGGTGATGAATGAGCAGTTCTTC.

This sequence joins TRBV29-1 and TRBJ2-2, with 7 bases matching TRBD2. CDR3 length: 11 residues. Germline CDR1 reads SQVTM; CDR2 reads ANQGSEA. The J segment lost 8 bases and the V segment lost 6 bases, leaving 3 bases of the junction unmatched. The CDR3 DNA sequence: TGCAGCGTCGGGACTACAGGGGAGCTGTTTTTT. Amino acid sequence: CSVGTTGELFF.

Details on this clone: The junction shows a germline mismatch at one end, possibly a read error. The rearrangement links TRBV5-5 to TRBJ2-3; D perhaps matches TRBD1 (6 bases). This CDR3 has 14 residues. Germline CDR1 is SGHKS and CDR2 is YYEKEE (reference sequence). The CDR3 bases are TGTGCCAGCAGCTTGGGGCAGGGGACGGCGCGGTGGCATTTT. Residues: CASSLGQGTARWHF.

The V gene is TRBV18, the J gene TRBJ2-5; 8 nucleotides agree with TRBD2. V gave up 3 bases and J gave up 5 bases; unmatched junction bases: 2. Germline CDR1 KGHSH, CDR2 LQKENI. The CDR3 runs 13 residues. DNA for the CDR3: TGTGCCAGCTCACCCGGGAGGGAGGAGACCCAGTACTTC. This encodes CASSPGREETQYF.

J is TRBJ1-1 and V is TRBV12-5, with D hard to call. V gave up 3 bases and J gave up 1 base, with 6 bases separating them. This CDR3 contains 13 residues. Germline lookup yields CDR1 LGHNT and CDR2 FRNRAP. The CDR3 sequence is CASGFQANTEAFF. CDR3 nucleotide sequence: TGTGCTAGTGGTTTCCAGGCGAACACTGAAGCTTTCTTT.

V usage is TRBV28 and J usage is TRBJ1-5; D call uncertain. Germline lookup yields CDR1 MDHEN and CDR2 SYDVKM. The CDR3 covers 15 residues. V lost 5 bases and J lost 2, with 13 bases in between. CDR3 loop: CASSPSGRRNQPQHF. Here the CDR3 DNA reads TGTGCCAGCAGTCCCTCGGGGAGGCGCAATCAGCCCCAGCATTTT.

This clone was seen only once. V is TRBV10-3 and J is TRBJ2-7; 9 nucleotides line up with TRBD2. Trimming took 10 bases from V and 4 from J; bases not matched to a gene: 8. The V gene's germline CDR1 is ENHRY and CDR2 SYGVKD. The CDR3 length is 13 residues. The CDR3 loop is CATTGLARYEQYF. In DNA form, the CDR3 reads TGTGCCACGACCGGACTAGCGAGGTACGAGCAGTACTTC.

V is TRBV18 and J is TRBJ1-6; the match to TRBD1 covers 8 bases. The CDR3 spans 18 residues. The junction had 16 bases not matched to a gene; V was cut back by 6 bases and J by 6 bases. CDR1 and CDR2 from the germline V gene are KGHSH and LQKENI. CDR3 loop: CASSKSVSGDRSNSPLHF. In DNA form, the CDR3 reads TGTGCCAGCTCCAAGTCCGTGTCCGGGGACAGGAGTAATTCACCCCTCCACTTT.

The CDR3 protein is CASSFLSSGRGAGELFF. DNA of the CDR3: TGTGCCAGCAGCTTCCTGTCGAGCGGGAGGGGAGCCGGGGAGCTGTTTTTT. The V call is TRBV7-9, the J call TRBJ2-2; 10 nucleotides agree with TRBD2. The CDR3 has 17 residues. CDR1 is SEHNR and CDR2 is FQNEAQ in the germline V gene (reference sequence). Trimming cost V 3 bases and J 6 bases; bases outside gene matches: 10. Full variable domain (outside the CDR3, taken from reference TRBV7-9 and TRBJ2-2): DTGVSQNPRHKITKRGQNVTFRCDPISEHNRLYWYRQTLGQGPEFLTYFQNEAQLEKSRLLSDRFSAERPKGSFSTLEIQRTEQGDSAMYLCASSFLSSGRGAGELFFGEGSRLTVL.

V is TRBV5-1 and J is TRBJ2-1; maybe TRBD2 (6 bases). Per the germline V gene, CDR1 is SGHRS and CDR2 is YFSETQ. The length of the CDR3 is 14 residues. Trimming took off 0 bases at V and 10 bases at J, with 14 bases between the two ends. CDR3 region: CASSLVAGSDEQFF. In DNA, the CDR3 is TGCGCCAGCAGCTTGGTGGCGGGGAGCGACGAGCAGTTCTTC.

There are a few counts of this clone. The chain links TRBV5-1 to TRBJ2-7, with 8 nucleotides matching TRBD1. After removal of 4 bases from V and 4 bases from J, the junction contained 13 bases not matched to a gene. This CDR3 is 16 amino acids long. CDR1 is SGHRS, CDR2 YFSETQ, per germline. The CDR3 spells CASSRGTGPAGYEQYF. CDR3 bases: TGCGCCAGCAGCAGGGGGACAGGACCGGCGGGGTACGAGCAGTACTTC.

This clone appeared a single time. V and J are TRBV20-1 and TRBJ1-2; tentatively, D is TRBD1 (5 bases). Deletions cut 5 bases from V and 2 bases from J, with 6 bases between. Germline CDR1 reads DFQATT; CDR2 reads SNEGSKA (reference sequence). The CDR3 totals 11 residues. The CDR3 region is CSAGGNYGYTF. The CDR3 nucleotides read TGCAGTGCTGGGGGGAACTATGGCTACACCTTC.

The J gene is TRBJ2-1, the V gene TRBV11-3, with 7 bases matching TRBD1. Germline V gives CDR1 SGHNT, CDR2 YENEEA. Trimming took 5 bases from V and 7 from J; bases not matched to a gene: 11. The CDR3 is 15 residues long. The CDR3 DNA sequence: TGTGCCAGCAGCAAAGATAGTACAGGGGATAATGAGCAGTTCTTC. The encoded protein is CASSKDSTGDNEQFF.

V gene TRBV6-6 combines with J gene TRBJ2-3, with 8 bases aligning to TRBD2. The junction had 6 bases not matched to a gene; V was cut back by 5 bases and J by 2 bases. Germline V gene lookup returns CDR1 MNHNY and CDR2 SVGAGI (reference sequence). The CDR3 is made up of 15 amino acids. This CDR3 reads CASSDSGDVTDTQYF. The CDR3, as DNA: TGTGCCAGCAGTGATAGCGGGGACGTCACAGATACGCAGTATTTT.

Here the CDR3 reads CASSTRSGGITDTQYF. The CDR3 coding sequence is TGTGCCAGTAGTACCCGGAGCGGGGGGATCACAGATACGCAGTATTTT. V and J are TRBV19 and TRBJ2-3, with 9 bases aligning to TRBD2. Germline V lookup: CDR1 LNHDA, CDR2 SQIVND (reference sequence). The ends lost 4 bases at V and 2 bases at J; junction bases unmatched: 7. This CDR3 has 16 residues.

This chain joins TRBV27 and TRBJ1-2; TRBD1 aligns across 7 bases. The germline V gene encodes CDR1 MNHEY and CDR2 SMNVEV (reference sequence). Germline trimming cut 5 bases from V and 4 bases from J; bases unmatched to any gene: 13. The CDR3 length is 16 residues. The CDR3 here is CASSREGAGAVYGYTF. CDR3 DNA sequence: TGTGCCAGCAGTAGAGAGGGGGCAGGGGCCGTCTATGGCTACACCTTC.

This clone was observed a single time. The chain combines TRBV5-4 with TRBJ2-7, with 7 bases identical to TRBD1. From germline, CDR1 is SGHNT and CDR2 YYREEE (reference sequence). CDR3 length equals 13 residues. V shed 3 bases, J shed 6 bases, and the junction held 6 bases outside the gene matches. The CDR3 coding sequence is TGTGCCAGCAGCTCTGCCCCAGGGGGCGAGCAGTACTTC. Translation: CASSSAPGGEQYF.